Below are 21 T cell receptor beta chains sequenced from a single sample in a study of T cell responses to AZD1222 COVID-19 vaccine (dated by TCRdb to 2020 to 2022). The sample's time point label, decoded: baseline before first vaccination. The library was generated by the immunoSEQ multiplex PCR assay. TCRdb's version of the immuneACCESS table is confined to in-frame rearrangements and falls short of the full clone set. An unresolved V gene accounts for under half of the shortfall where checked; the remainder is of unknown origin. Across this sample there are 110,000 to 150,000 clones, with around 90% seen only once. Roughly 3.8% of the sample is in the top ten clones. Sequenced material: peripheral blood, taken on day 0 of AZD1222 vaccination. These receptors all come from an adult in good health.

The chain carries TRBV10-3 and TRBJ1-2; TRBD1 agrees at 8 bases. V shed 8 bases and J 1 base; nucleotides not matched to a gene: 6. This CDR3 has 14 residues. Looked up from germline, CDR1 is ENHRY and CDR2 is SYGVKD. The CDR3 region has the DNA TGTGCCATCTCAGAGACAGGGGATAACTATGGCTACACCTTC. Translating it yields CAISETGDNYGYTF.

This clone has just one count. J is TRBJ2-7 and V is TRBV30; 7 nucleotides align to TRBD1. V was pared by 3 bases and J by 2 bases, with 4 bases of the junction left unmatched. The germline V gene has CDR1 GTSNPN and CDR2 SVGIG (reference sequence). This CDR3 contains 13 residues. CDR3 DNA: TGTGCCTGGAGCCGGGACAGTGCCTACGAGCAGTACTTC. Translation: CAWSRDSAYEQYF.

V and J are TRBV5-1 and TRBJ2-7, with 7 bases lining up with TRBD1. This CDR3 region has 15 residues. Germline lookup yields CDR1 SGHRS and CDR2 YFSETQ. Trimming removed 0 bases from V and 1 base from J; junction bases left unmatched: 4. The CDR3, as DNA: TGCGCCAGCAGCTTGGGACAGGGTCTTTCCTACGAGCAGTACTTC. Protein: CASSLGQGLSYEQYF.

The V gene is TRBV28, the J gene TRBJ1-3; weak D call: TRBD1 (5 bases). Germline values: CDR1 MDHEN, CDR2 SYDVKM. This CDR3 is built from 15 residues. V lost 3 bases to trimming and J lost 4 bases, with 13 bases between them. Written as DNA, the CDR3 is TGTGCCAGCAGTTTCAGGGCCGGGGTCGGAAACACCATATATTTT. Protein product: CASSFRAGVGNTIYF.

The chain recombines TRBV12-3 or TRBV12-4 with TRBJ1-2; D is undetermined. The CDR3 contains 13 residues. V was shortened by 6 bases and J by 2 bases, with 10 bases between the two germline ends. CDR3 coding DNA: TGTGCCAGCAGCCGGGCGGGGAACTATGGCTACACCTTC. Residues: CASSRAGNYGYTF.

This rearrangement joins TRBV19 to TRBJ2-3; perhaps TRBD1 as D (5 bases). Germline V gene data show CDR1 as LNHDA and CDR2 as SQIVND (reference sequence). This CDR3 contains 17 residues. Trimming took off 1 base at V and 6 bases at J, with 20 bases between the two ends. The CDR3: CASSIGSAGIETDTQYF. The CDR3, as DNA: TGTGCCAGTAGTATAGGATCCGCAGGGATCGAGACGGATACGCAGTATTTT.

The rearrangement links TRBV2 to TRBJ1-1; TRBD1 matches 8 bases. The V segment lost 7 bases and the J segment 11 bases; nucleotides outside the gene matches: 9. CDR3 length: 12 amino acids. Per the germline V gene, CDR1 is SNHLY and CDR2 is FYNNEI. This CDR3 reads CASTLLDRDAFF. The CDR3 DNA reads TGTGCCAGCACTCTTTTGGACAGGGACGCTTTCTTT.

For this clone: The sample has other DNA sequences that encode this CDR3 too. The chain couples TRBV12-3 or TRBV12-4 to TRBJ2-3, with D unresolved. This CDR3 has 13 amino acids. V lost 3 bases to trimming and J lost 1 base, with 5 bases between them. CDR3 protein: CASSLSGTDTQYF. Written as DNA, the CDR3 is TGTGCCAGCAGTTTGAGCGGCACAGATACGCAGTATTTT.

This sequence joins TRBV21-1 and TRBJ2-2; the table's D call, TRBD1, was not checked against the DNA. TRBV21-1 is given as a pseudogene. The CDR3 has 14 residues. The CDR3 reads CASSCTTNTGELFF. The CDR3 DNA reads as TGTGCCAGCAGCTGTACAACGAACACCGGGGAGCTGTTTTTT.

This chain joins TRBV18 and TRBJ2-7; 8 nucleotides match TRBD1. The V segment lost 4 bases and the J segment 6 bases; nucleotides outside the gene matches: 11. The CDR3 is made up of 15 amino acids. CDR1 is KGHSH, CDR2 LQKENI, per germline. Written as DNA, the CDR3 is TGTGCCAGCTCACAACCATGGACAGGGAGGATCGAGCAGTACTTC. Translating it yields CASSQPWTGRIEQYF.

There are a few counts of this clone. The V and J genes are TRBV7-2 and TRBJ1-2; D unresolved. The CDR3 has 13 residues. Germline CDR1 reads SGHTA; CDR2 reads FQGNSA. The ends were cut back, 5 bases at V and 6 bases at J, with 13 bases in the middle. The CDR3 is CASSRWTEDGYTF. CDR3 DNA: TGTGCCAGCAGCCGTTGGACGGAGGATGGCTACACCTTC.

V gene TRBV18 combines with J gene TRBJ1-3; D not resolved. Germline loops: CDR1 KGHSH, CDR2 LQKENI. The CDR3 contains 15 residues. V was cut by 2 bases and J by 1 base, with 9 bases left in between. CDR3 in amino acids: CASSPATRSGNTIYF. The CDR3 DNA reads as TGTGCCAGCTCACCAGCGACAAGATCTGGAAACACCATATATTTT.

The V and J genes are TRBV18 and TRBJ2-7, with D possibly matching TRBD2 (6 bases). Germline V gene data show CDR1 as KGHSH and CDR2 as LQKENI. The V end was cut by 4 bases, the J end by 4 bases, with 11 bases between. The CDR3 has 13 residues. This chain's CDR3 is CASSLNGGYEQYF. CDR3 bases: TGTGCCAGCTCACTGAATGGGGGGTACGAGCAGTACTTC.

The V call is TRBV7-2, the J call TRBJ1-4; TRBD1 matches 7 bases. The CDR3 has 15 amino acids. J lost 4 bases, V lost 5 bases, and 7 bases had no gene match. Germline V gene data show CDR1 as SGHTA and CDR2 as FQGNSA. This CDR3 is CASSQQGMGNEKLFF. The CDR3 DNA sequence: TGTGCCAGCAGCCAACAGGGGATGGGTAATGAAAAACTGTTTTTT.

This rearrangement joins TRBV10-2 to TRBJ2-4; D remains ambiguous. V was clipped by 7 bases and J by 0 bases, with 16 bases between them. The CDR3 covers 16 residues. Looked up from germline, CDR1 is WSHSY and CDR2 is SAAADI. CDR3 bases: TGCGCCAGCACTCCAAGTTCCTCTAGAGCCAAAAACATTCAGTACTTC. Translated, it gives CASTPSSSRAKNIQYF.

The chain carries TRBV5-1 and TRBJ2-2; D is unresolved. Germline V gene lookup returns CDR1 SGHRS and CDR2 YFSETQ. The germline V and J ends were trimmed by 0 bases and 3 bases, with 9 bases remaining between them. The CDR3 totals 15 residues. The CDR3 is CASSLVFGDTGELFF. The CDR3 nucleotides are TGCGCCAGCAGCTTGGTGTTTGGGGACACCGGGGAGCTGTTTTTT.

The V gene is TRBV20-1, the J gene TRBJ1-1; tentative D call: TRBD1 (6 bases). Germline V lookup: CDR1 DFQATT, CDR2 SNEGSKA (reference sequence). Deletions cut 5 bases from V and 8 bases from J, with 12 bases between. CDR3 size: 11 residues. The DNA of the CDR3 is TGCAGTGCTCCGAGGGGGATGGAAGCTTTCTTT. Encoded protein: CSAPRGMEAFF.

This clone occurred once. The chain employs TRBV6-2 or TRBV6-3 and TRBJ2-7, with 7 bases fitting TRBD1. Trimming took 4 bases from V and 1 from J; bases not matched to a gene: 1. This CDR3 comprises 13 residues. The germline CDR1 and CDR2 sequences are MNHEY and SVGEGT. This CDR3 is CASSLDRSYEQYF. The CDR3 DNA reads TGTGCCAGCAGTTTGGACAGGTCCTACGAGCAGTACTTC.

The CDR3 reads CASSVGTRETQYF. The DNA for the CDR3 is TGTGCCAGCAGCGTAGGGACGCGGGAGACCCAGTACTTC. This chain uses TRBV9 with TRBJ2-5; no clear D. Germline values: CDR1 SGDLS, CDR2 YYNGEE. Deletions cut 0 bases from V and 5 bases from J, with 8 bases between. The CDR3 contains 13 residues.

The gene calls are TRBV20-1 and TRBJ2-7; the D is unclear. Trimming took off 6 bases at V and 5 bases at J, with 11 bases between the two ends. The CDR3 length is 11 residues. The V gene's germline CDR1 is DFQATT and CDR2 SNEGSKA (reference sequence). The CDR3 DNA follows: TGCAGTGCCTTGGATGACAACGAGCAGTACTTC. This sequence encodes CSALDDNEQYF.

CDR3 in DNA: TGTGCCAGCTCACCAAGTGTTGGTGTCTCTGGAAACACCATATATTTT. This gives the protein CASSPSVGVSGNTIYF. The chain couples TRBV18 to TRBJ1-3; no firm D call. CDR3 length: 16 amino acids. V lost 2 bases, J lost 0 bases, and 11 bases lay in between. Looked up from germline, CDR1 is KGHSH and CDR2 is LQKENI.